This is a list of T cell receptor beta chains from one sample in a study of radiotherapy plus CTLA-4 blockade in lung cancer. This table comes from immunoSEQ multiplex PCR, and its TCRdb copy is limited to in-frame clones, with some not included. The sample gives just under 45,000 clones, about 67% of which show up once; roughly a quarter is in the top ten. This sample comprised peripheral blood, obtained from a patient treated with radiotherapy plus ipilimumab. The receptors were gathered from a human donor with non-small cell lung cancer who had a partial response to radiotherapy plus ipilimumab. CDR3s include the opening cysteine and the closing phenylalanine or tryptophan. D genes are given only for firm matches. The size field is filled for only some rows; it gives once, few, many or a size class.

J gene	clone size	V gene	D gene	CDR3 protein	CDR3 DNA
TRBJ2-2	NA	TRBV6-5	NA	CASSPTGNTGELFF	TGTGCCAGCAGCCCGACAGGGAACACCGGGGAGCTGTTTTTT
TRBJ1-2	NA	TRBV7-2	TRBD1	CASSSTGYEYGYTF	TGTGCCAGCAGCTCGACAGGGTATGAGTATGGCTACACCTTC
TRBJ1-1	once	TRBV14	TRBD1	CASSPLRTGWNTEAFF	TGTGCCAGCAGCCCCCTTCGGACAGGCTGGAACACTGAAGCTTTCTTT
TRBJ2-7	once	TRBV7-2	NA	CASSMSSYEQYF	TGTGCCAGCTCTATGAGCTCCTACGAGCAGTACTTC
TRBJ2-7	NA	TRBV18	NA	CASSPPSAGEQYF	TGTGCCAGCTCACCCCCGAGCGCCGGCGAGCAGTACTTC
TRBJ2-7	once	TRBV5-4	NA	CAGSSFGVDSYEQYF	TGTGCCGGCAGCTCTTTTGGGGTGGACAGCTACGAGCAGTACTTC
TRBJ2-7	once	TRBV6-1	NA	CASRLSVDEQYF	TGTGCCAGCAGGCTTTCGGTAGACGAGCAGTACTTC
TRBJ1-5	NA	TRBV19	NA	CASRLQGAPQHF	TGTGCCAGTAGGCTACAGGGTGCGCCCCAGCATTTT
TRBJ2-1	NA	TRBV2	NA	CASSESLSYNEQFF	TGTGCCAGCAGCGAGTCACTCTCCTACAATGAGCAGTTCTTC
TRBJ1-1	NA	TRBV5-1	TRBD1	CASSLYGGGGTGRLNTEAFF	TGCGCCAGCAGCTTGTACGGTGGTGGTGGGACAGGTCGATTGAACACTGAAGCTTTCTTT
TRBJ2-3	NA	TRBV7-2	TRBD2	CASSGRAATDADTQYF	TGTGCCAGCAGCGGGAGGGCGGCCACAGATGCAGATACGCAGTATTTT
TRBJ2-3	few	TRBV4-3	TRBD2	CASSQDGPSGVSDTQYF	TGCGCCAGCAGCCAAGATGGTCCTAGCGGGGTTTCAGATACGCAGTATTTT
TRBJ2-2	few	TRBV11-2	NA	CASSLSPGAGELFF	TGTGCCAGCAGCTTATCCCCGGGTGCCGGGGAGCTGTTTTTT
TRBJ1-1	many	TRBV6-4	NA	CASSDSRYTEAFF	TGTGCCAGCAGTGACTCACGGTACACTGAAGCTTTCTTT
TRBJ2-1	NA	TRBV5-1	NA	CASSPDSLSYNEQFF	TGCGCCAGCAGCCCTGACAGTTTATCCTACAATGAGCAGTTCTTC